Listed here are 17 T cell receptor beta chains from one sample, sequenced in a study of neoadjuvant nivolumab and ipilimumab in lung cancer. Here immunoSEQ multiplex PCR was the method, and the copy in TCRdb shows in-frame clones only, minus some. The sample yields 24,000 or so clones, 80% seen once. The sample in question was peripheral blood, obtained before neoadjuvant nivolumab, alone or with ipilimumab. These receptor sequences come from an adult with non-small cell lung cancer.

The chain has TRBV7-2 and TRBJ2-7, with 7 positions matching TRBD2. The CDR3 is 12 amino acids. The J segment lost 6 bases and the V segment lost 3 bases, leaving 2 bases of the junction unmatched. Germline V gene data show CDR1 as SGHTA and CDR2 as FQGNSA. The CDR3, as DNA: TGTGCCAGCAGCTTTCCGGGGGGCGAGCAGTACTTC. Translated: CASSFPGGEQYF.

This chain connects TRBV5-3 to TRBJ1-1, with 7 bases that match TRBD1. TRBV5-3 is designated an ORF whose function remains uncertain. The junction had 5 bases not matched to a gene; V was cut back by 1 base and J by 5 bases. The CDR3 extends over 14 amino acids. The CDR3 DNA is TGTGCCAGAAGCTTGATCAGGGGGGCAACTGAAGCTTTCTTT. Its protein is CARSLIRGATEAFF.

This chain connects TRBV18 to TRBJ2-4; the match to TRBD1 covers 7 bases. The CDR3 runs 16 residues. The V and J ends lost 3 bases and 7 bases, in that order; junction bases with no gene match: 12. Germline assignment: CDR1 KGHSH and CDR2 LQKENI. The CDR3 sequence is CASSPELLQGINIQYF. The CDR3 DNA follows: TGTGCCAGCTCACCTGAGCTCCTACAGGGGATCAACATTCAGTACTTC. Variable domain in full (rest from reference TRBV18 and TRBJ2-4): NAGVMQNPRHLVRRRGQEARLRCSPMKGHSHVYWYRQLPEEGLKFMVYLQKENIIDESGMPKERFSAEFPKEGPSILRIQQVVRGDSAAYFCASSPELLQGINIQYFGAGTRLSVL.

The J gene is TRBJ2-2, the V gene TRBV7-6, with D possibly matching TRBD2 (6 bases). In germline, CDR1 is SGHVS, CDR2 FNYEAQ. The CDR3 length is 16 residues. Trimming left V 6 bases short and J 5 bases short, with 19 bases between. The CDR3 sequence is CASSSGARGRTGELFF. The DNA of the CDR3 is TGTGCCAGCAGTTCCGGGGCTCGGGGGAGAACCGGGGAGCTGTTTTTT.

V and J are TRBV4-1 and TRBJ2-5; 9 bases match TRBD2. V lost 1 base and J lost 7; bases outside the gene matches: 7. Germline CDR1 MGHRA, CDR2 YSYEKL. The CDR3 spans 15 residues. The CDR3 loop reads CASSQGSGGPGTQYF. The CDR3 nucleotides are TGCGCCAGCAGCCAAGGGAGCGGGGGGCCCGGGACCCAGTACTTC.

This clone was seen a handful of times. The chain employs TRBV5-1 and TRBJ1-1; possible D gene TRBD1, 6 bases. CDR1 SGHRS and CDR2 YFSETQ come from the germline V gene. Trimming pared 2 bases from V and 0 bases from J, leaving 14 bases between. CDR3 length: 16 amino acids. CDR3 amino acids: CASSLGGANMNTEAFF. DNA of the CDR3: TGCGCCAGCAGCTTAGGGGGGGCGAACATGAACACTGAAGCTTTCTTT.

As for this clone: Additional DNA sequences in this sample encode the identical CDR3. The chain carries TRBV28 and TRBJ2-5; either TRBD1 or TRBD2 may fit D (6 bases each). Between the trimmed V and J ends, which lost 6 bases and 2 bases, there was a span of 10 bases. Germline CDR1 MDHEN, CDR2 SYDVKM. CDR3 length: 13 amino acids. CDR3 sequence reads: CASRRGPQETQYF. The DNA of the CDR3 is TGTGCCAGCAGACGGGGGCCTCAAGAGACCCAGTACTTC.

This chain links TRBV10-1 with TRBJ2-7; a weak D match, TRBD2 (5 bases). Trimming removed 0 bases from V and 6 bases from J, with 9 bases in between. The CDR3 runs to 13 residues. The germline V gene encodes CDR1 WNHNN and CDR2 SYGVQD (reference sequence). The CDR3 DNA reads TGCGCCAGCAGTGAGTCAGGGAGAGGCGAGCAGTACTTC. It yields the protein CASSESGRGEQYF.

V is TRBV27 and J is TRBJ2-3; D is possibly TRBD1 (6 bases). The V gene lost 4 bases and the J gene lost 4 bases, with 15 bases spanning the gap. There are 15 residues in the CDR3. Germline CDR1 MNHEY, CDR2 SMNVEV (reference sequence). In nucleotides, the CDR3 is TGTGCCAGCAGTTCCAGGGGCGTCGGCGCAGATACGCAGTATTTT. Protein sequence: CASSSRGVGADTQYF.

The J gene is TRBJ2-1, the V gene TRBV11-3, with 7 bases identical to TRBD2. This CDR3 comprises 15 residues. The germline gives CDR1 SGHNT, CDR2 YENEEA. V lost 5 bases and J lost 3; bases outside the gene matches: 7. The CDR3 loop is CASSRLAGDYNEQFF. CDR3 sequence (DNA): TGTGCCAGCAGCCGGCTCGCGGGGGACTACAATGAGCAGTTCTTC.

This chain connects TRBV4-1 to TRBJ2-2; possible D gene TRBD2, 7 bases. The CDR3 is 15 residues long. Germline CDR1 reads MGHRA; CDR2 reads YSYEKL. V lost 4 bases to trimming and J lost 4 bases, with 13 bases between them. CDR3 sequence: CASSRGGGRTGELFF. The DNA of the CDR3 is TGCGCCAGCAGCCGAGGGGGGGGCCGCACCGGGGAGCTGTTTTTT.

This chain links TRBV2 with TRBJ1-1; 8 bases are a match to TRBD1. After removal of 1 base from V and 0 bases from J, the junction contained 7 bases not matched to a gene. This CDR3 region has 17 residues. From germline, CDR1 is SNHLY and CDR2 FYNNEI. CDR3 in amino acids: CASSEGSGGPMNTEAFF. For the CDR3, the DNA is TGTGCCAGCAGTGAAGGCTCAGGGGGCCCCATGAACACTGAAGCTTTCTTT.

This clone showed up just once. The chain carries TRBV5-1 and TRBJ1-5, with D maybe TRBD1 (5 bases). Looked up from germline, CDR1 is SGHRS and CDR2 is YFSETQ. Trimming took 0 bases from V and 6 from J, leaving 7 bases between them. This CDR3 is 13 amino acids long. The chain's CDR3 is CASSLDGGQPQHF. The CDR3 DNA is TGCGCCAGCAGCTTGGACGGGGGTCAGCCCCAGCATTTT.

The chain combines TRBV15 with TRBJ1-6, with D maybe TRBD1 (6 bases). Germline lookup yields CDR1 LNHNV and CDR2 YYDKDF (reference sequence). The V end was cut by 5 bases, the J end by 9 bases, with 11 bases between. This CDR3 region has 13 residues. CDR3 residues: CATSSRGGSPLHF. DNA of the CDR3: TGTGCCACCAGCTCCAGGGGAGGTTCACCCCTCCACTTT.

The chain employs TRBV4-3 and TRBJ1-1; tentatively, D is TRBD1 (5 bases). CDR1 and CDR2 (germline): LGHNA, YSLEER. Trimming left V 3 bases short and J 1 base short, with 12 bases between. The CDR3 runs 15 residues. The CDR3 sequence: CASSQGVTWNTEAFF. The CDR3 nucleotides are TGCGCCAGCAGCCAGGGGGTCACGTGGAACACTGAAGCTTTCTTT.

The rearrangement links TRBV4-2 to TRBJ2-7, with TRBD2 matching 8 bases. Germline CDR1 reads LGHNA; CDR2 reads YNFKEQ. The V gene end was trimmed by 4 bases and the J gene end by 4 bases; junction bases not matched to a gene: 9. The CDR3 is made up of 15 amino acids. The DNA of the CDR3 is TGTGCCAGCAGCCTCGAAGCGGGGGCCTTTTACGAGCAGTACTTC. It specifies CASSLEAGAFYEQYF.

V is TRBV10-1 and J is TRBJ2-7, with 7 bases that match TRBD1. The germline V gene encodes CDR1 WNHNN and CDR2 SYGVQD (reference sequence). This CDR3 spans 17 amino acids. The junction had 15 bases not matched to a gene; V was cut back by 0 bases and J by 7 bases. In DNA, the CDR3 is TGCGCCAGCAGTGAGTCTCTTGGACAGGCCCAACTACGAGAGCAGTACTTC. Translating gives CASSESLGQAQLREQYF.